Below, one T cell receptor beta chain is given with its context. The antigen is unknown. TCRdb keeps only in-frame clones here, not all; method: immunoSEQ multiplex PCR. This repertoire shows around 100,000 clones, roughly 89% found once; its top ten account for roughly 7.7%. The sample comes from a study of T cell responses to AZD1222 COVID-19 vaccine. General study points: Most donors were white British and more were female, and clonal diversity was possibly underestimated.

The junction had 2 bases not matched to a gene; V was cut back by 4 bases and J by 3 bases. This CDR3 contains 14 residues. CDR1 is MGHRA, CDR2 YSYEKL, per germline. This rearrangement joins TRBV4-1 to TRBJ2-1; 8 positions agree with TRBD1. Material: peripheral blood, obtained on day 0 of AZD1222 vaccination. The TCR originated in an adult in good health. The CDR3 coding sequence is TGCGCCAGCAGCCGGGACAGGAGCTACAATGAGCAGTTCTTC. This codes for CASSRDRSYNEQFF.